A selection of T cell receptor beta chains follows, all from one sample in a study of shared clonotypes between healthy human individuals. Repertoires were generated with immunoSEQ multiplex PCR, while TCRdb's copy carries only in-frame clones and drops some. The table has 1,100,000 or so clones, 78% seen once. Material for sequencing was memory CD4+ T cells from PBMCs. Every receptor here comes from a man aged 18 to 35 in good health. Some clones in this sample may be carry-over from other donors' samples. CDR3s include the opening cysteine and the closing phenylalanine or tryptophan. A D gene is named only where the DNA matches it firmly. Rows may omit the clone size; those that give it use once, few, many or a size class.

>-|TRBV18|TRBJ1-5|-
CASSPPPGIDSNQPQHF
TGTGCCAGCTCACCACCACCGGGAATAGATAGCAATCAGCCCCAGCATTTT
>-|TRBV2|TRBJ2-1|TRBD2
CASSDISGAYNEQFF
TGTGCCAGCAGTGATATTAGCGGGGCTTACAATGAGCAGTTCTTC
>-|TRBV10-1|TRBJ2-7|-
CASSVSAAAYEQYF
TGCGCCAGCAGTGTATCGGCAGCGGCCTACGAGCAGTACTTC
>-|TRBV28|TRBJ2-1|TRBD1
CASSSNPGQGVAYNEQFF
TGTGCCAGCAGTTCCAATCCGGGACAGGGGGTGGCCTACAATGAGCAGTTCTTC
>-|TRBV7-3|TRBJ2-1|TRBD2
CASSFSSSGSDEQFF
TGTGCCAGCAGCTTTTCGTCTAGCGGCTCGGATGAGCAGTTCTTC
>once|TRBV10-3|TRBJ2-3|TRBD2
CAISLTSGYTDTQYF
TGTGCCATCAGTTTGACTAGCGGATACACAGATACGCAGTATTTT
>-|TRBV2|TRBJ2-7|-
CASCRTADISYEQYF
TGTGCCAGCTGTCGGACAGCGGACATCTCCTACGAGCAGTACTTC
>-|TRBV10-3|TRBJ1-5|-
CAISGGGDYSNQPQHF
TGTGCCATCAGTGGGGGGGGAGATTATAGCAATCAGCCCCAGCATTTT
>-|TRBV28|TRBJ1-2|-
CASSPPGYGYTF
TGTGCCAGCAGTCCCCCAGGGTATGGCTACACCTTC
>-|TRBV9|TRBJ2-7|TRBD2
CASSVGGSGISYEQYF
TGTGCCAGCAGCGTAGGGGGTAGCGGGATATCCTACGAGCAGTACTTC
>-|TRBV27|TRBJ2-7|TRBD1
CASSFGTGGRSYEQYF
TGTGCCAGCAGTTTCGGGACAGGGGGTCGGTCCTACGAGCAGTACTTC
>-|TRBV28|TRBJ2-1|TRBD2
CATTSGSGSYNEQFF
TGTGCCACGACAAGCGGGAGCGGTTCCTACAATGAGCAGTTCTTC
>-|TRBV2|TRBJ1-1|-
CASSGILVNTEAFF
TGTGCCAGCAGTGGCATTCTAGTGAACACTGAAGCTTTCTTT
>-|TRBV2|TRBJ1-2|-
CASSEARTAVGYTF
TGTGCCAGCAGTGAAGCCCGAACAGCAGTTGGCTACACCTTC
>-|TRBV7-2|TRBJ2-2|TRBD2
CASSSGTSSGELFF
TGTGCCAGCAGCTCCGGGACTAGCAGCGGGGAGCTGTTTTTT
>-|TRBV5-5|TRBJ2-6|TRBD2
CASSNPPGGTSGANVLTF
TGTGCCAGCAGCAATCCACCGGGAGGTACCTCTGGGGCCAACGTCCTGACTTTC
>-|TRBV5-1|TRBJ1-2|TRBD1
CASGLTGDYGYTF
TGCGCCAGCGGACTAACAGGGGACTATGGCTACACCTTC
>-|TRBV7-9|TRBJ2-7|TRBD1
CASSTGTGFGEQYF
TGTGCCAGCAGTACCGGGACAGGGTTTGGCGAGCAGTACTTC
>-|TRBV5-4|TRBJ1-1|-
CASSLDTGRAFF
TGTGCCAGCAGCTTGGATACGGGGAGGGCTTTCTTT
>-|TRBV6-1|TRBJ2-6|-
CASSDPTPGSGANVLTF
TGTGCCAGCAGTGACCCTACCCCTGGCTCTGGGGCCAACGTCCTGACTTTC
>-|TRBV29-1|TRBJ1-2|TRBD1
CSVDSLGGRGYTF
TGCAGCGTTGATTCTTTAGGGGGCCGAGGCTACACCTTC
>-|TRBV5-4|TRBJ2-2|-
CASTWGGRDTGELFF
TGTGCCAGCACCTGGGGGGGGCGGGACACCGGGGAGCTGTTTTTT